This entry lists 19 T cell receptor beta chains sequenced from one sample in a study of cytomegalovirus exposure and HLA in healthy donors (dated by TCRdb to the late 2010s). Preparation of the library involved the immunoSEQ multiplex PCR assay. TCRdb retrieved this table from immuneACCESS and kept in-frame rearrangements only. Not all clones are present; in checked studies, unresolved V genes account for under half, and no reason is known for the remainder. This sample has fewer than 150,000 clones in its table, and approximately 82% of those were observed once. Roughly 30% of the sample is held by the ten biggest clonotypes. Sequencing was carried out using PBMCs. These receptors originate from a man younger than 45 in good health and CMV-seropositive.

The gene calls are TRBV4-2 and TRBJ2-1, with TRBD2 matching 9 bases. CDR3 length: 17 amino acids. CDR1 and CDR2 (germline): LGHNA, YNFKEQ. Trimming cost V 0 bases and J 4 bases; bases outside gene matches: 7. The CDR3 loop is CASSQDSGTSRYNEQFF. The DNA for the CDR3 is TGTGCCAGCAGCCAAGACTCCGGGACTAGCCGTTACAATGAGCAGTTCTTC.

The chain has TRBV4-1 and TRBJ1-3; 7 bases are shared with TRBD1. The CDR3 has 16 residues. V trimming: 5 bases; J trimming: 5 bases; junction bases outside the gene matches: 12. CDR1 and CDR2 from the germline V gene are MGHRA and YSYEKL. CDR3 DNA: TGCGCCAGCAGCAACCGACAGGGCCAAGATCGAAACACCATATATTTT. It translates to CASSNRQGQDRNTIYF.

CDR3 nucleotides: TGTGCCAGCTCTCAACTAGCGGGGTCTACCTACAATGAGCAGTTCTTC. Translation: CASSQLAGSTYNEQFF. The V call is TRBV18, the J call TRBJ2-1; 10 nucleotides align to TRBD2. Trimming at V came to 6 bases and at J to 2 bases, leaving 7 bases not matched to a gene. Germline-derived CDR1 and CDR2 are KGHSH and LQKENI. This CDR3 has 16 amino acids.

This clone was detected only a few times. The chain employs TRBV7-3 and TRBJ1-2; 10 nucleotides match TRBD1. Germline CDR1 is SGHTA and CDR2 is FQGTGA. CDR3 length: 14 amino acids. Trimming at V came to 5 bases and at J to 6 bases, leaving 6 bases not matched to a gene. The CDR3 nucleotides are TGTGCCAGCAGCCGGACAGGGGGTTCGGATGGCTACACCTTC. Translation gives CASSRTGGSDGYTF.

As DNA, the CDR3 is TGTGCCAGCAGTGAATTGGGACAGGGCCAAGGCGAGCAGTACTTC. Amino acid sequence: CASSELGQGQGEQYF. J is TRBJ2-7 and V is TRBV2; 9 positions agree with TRBD1. Germline V gene sequence: CDR1 SNHLY, CDR2 FYNNEI. This CDR3 comprises 15 residues. Trimming cost V 2 bases and J 6 bases; bases outside gene matches: 8.

The chain employs TRBV25-1 and TRBJ1-4, with D possibly matching TRBD1 (6 bases). Trimming left V 1 base short and J 10 bases short, with 16 bases between. Germline CDR1 MGHDK, CDR2 SYGVNS. The CDR3 contains 15 residues. CDR3 in amino acids: CASSELGGEGGKLFF. Here the CDR3 DNA reads TGTGCCAGCAGTGAATTAGGGGGGGAAGGAGGAAAACTGTTTTTT.

The chain is built from TRBV4-1 and TRBJ1-1; D is possibly TRBD1 (5 bases). CDR3 length: 14 amino acids. V lost 4 bases, J lost 1 base, and 10 bases lay in between. Germline CDR1 and CDR2: MGHRA and YSYEKL. The CDR3 nucleotides are TGCGCCAGCAGCCGGGGGGTGGGGAACACTGAAGCTTTCTTT. This translates into CASSRGVGNTEAFF.

Ten or more counts support this clone. The chain links TRBV7-2 to TRBJ2-7; D possibly corresponds to TRBD2 (7 bases). V was pared by 5 bases and J by 4 bases, with 24 bases between. The CDR3 consists of 17 residues. The germline V gene encodes CDR1 SGHTA and CDR2 FQGNSA. The CDR3 loop reads CASSIGRTASGRYEQYF. The CDR3, as DNA: TGTGCCAGCAGCATAGGACGGACAGCTAGCGGCCGATACGAGCAGTACTTC.

Turning to this clone: A read error may produce the germline difference seen at one junction end. The chain joins TRBV7-8 to TRBJ1-1; 9 bases align to TRBD1. The CDR3 runs to 14 residues. In germline, CDR1 is SGHVS, CDR2 FQNEAQ. CDR3 nucleotide sequence: TGTGCCAGCAGCTTGGGGACAGGGAACGCTGAAGCTTTCTTT. Amino acid sequence: CASSLGTGNAEAFF.

The chain joins TRBV4-1 to TRBJ1-2; 10 bases agree with TRBD1. The CDR3 sequence is 15 residues long. V trimming: 3 bases; J trimming: 3 bases; junction bases outside the gene matches: 4. Germline V gene sequence: CDR1 MGHRA, CDR2 YSYEKL. The CDR3 nucleotides are TGCGCCAGCAGCCAGCGACAGGGGGCTGACTATGGCTACACCTTC. Its protein product is CASSQRQGADYGYTF.

The chain recombines TRBV9 with TRBJ1-4; 8 bases agree with TRBD1. The ends lost 2 bases at V and 7 bases at J; junction bases unmatched: 7. Germline values: CDR1 SGDLS, CDR2 YYNGEE. The CDR3 has 15 residues. CDR3 sequence reads: CASSVLTGVGEKLFF. CDR3 sequence (DNA): TGTGCCAGCAGCGTTTTGACAGGGGTTGGTGAAAAACTGTTTTTT. The full variable domain, in which reference TRBV9 and TRBJ1-4 provide the parts outside the CDR3, is DSGVTQTPKHLITATGQRVTLRCSPRSGDLSVYWYQQSLDQGLQFLIQYYNGEERAKGNILERFSAQQFPDLHSELNLSSLELGDSALYFCASSVLTGVGEKLFFGSGTQLSVL.

This clone has a handful of counts. This sequence joins TRBV9 and TRBJ2-5; D is perhaps TRBD2 (6 bases). CDR3 size: 15 residues. V was pared by 0 bases and J by 5 bases, with 14 bases between. The germline V gene has CDR1 SGDLS and CDR2 YYNGEE. The CDR3 DNA sequence: TGTGCCAGCAGCGTAGCCGGGACTCCAGGGGAGACCCAGTACTTC. It encodes CASSVAGTPGETQYF.

This rearrangement joins TRBV5-1 to TRBJ1-1, with a weak D call TRBD1 (6 bases). Germline values: CDR1 SGHRS, CDR2 YFSETQ. This CDR3 is built from 14 residues. V shed 6 bases and J shed 2 bases, with 14 bases lying between them. The CDR3 DNA reads TGCGCCAGCAAGATGACAGGAACCAACACTGAAGCTTTCTTT. This translates into CASKMTGTNTEAFF.

The DNA for the CDR3 is TGTGCCAGCAGCGTAGGTGACAGTTCTAAGCAGTACTTC. It yields the protein CASSVGDSSKQYF. The chain uses TRBV9 and TRBJ2-7; a possible D gene is TRBD1 (5 bases). The V gene lost 0 bases and the J gene lost 8 bases, with 12 bases spanning the gap. The CDR3 has 13 residues. Germline V gene lookup returns CDR1 SGDLS and CDR2 YYNGEE.

The chain carries TRBV19 and TRBJ1-2; the match to TRBD1 covers 9 bases. Germline CDR1 and CDR2: LNHDA and SQIVND (reference sequence). The V and J ends lost 4 bases and 7 bases, in that order; junction bases with no gene match: 1. This CDR3 comprises 12 residues. This CDR3 is CASSTDRGGYTF. The CDR3 region has the DNA TGTGCCAGTAGTACGGACAGGGGTGGCTACACCTTC.

The rearrangement joins TRBV18 to TRBJ2-7, with 11 bases that match TRBD1. The length of the CDR3 is 16 residues. The trim removed 0 bases at V and 4 bases at J, leaving 5 bases unmatched. Germline-derived CDR1 and CDR2 are KGHSH and LQKENI. CDR3 nucleotide sequence: TGTGCCAGCTCACCACCGATGGACAGGGGGCTTTACGAGCAGTACTTC. Its protein product is CASSPPMDRGLYEQYF. Full variable domain (outside the CDR3, taken from reference TRBV18 and TRBJ2-7): NAGVMQNPRHLVRRRGQEARLRCSPMKGHSHVYWYRQLPEEGLKFMVYLQKENIIDESGMPKERFSAEFPKEGPSILRIQQVVRGDSAAYFCASSPPMDRGLYEQYFGPGTRLTVT.

This chain links TRBV29-1 with TRBJ2-3; possibly TRBD2 for D (6 bases). Germline V gene data show CDR1 as SQVTM and CDR2 as ANQGSEA. Between the trimmed V and J ends, which lost 6 bases and 3 bases, there was a span of 16 bases. This CDR3 region has 14 residues. The chain's CDR3 is CSVRAGSVTDTQYF. Here the CDR3 DNA reads TGCAGCGTCCGAGCCGGGAGTGTTACAGATACGCAGTATTTT.

The rearrangement uses TRBV29-1 and TRBJ1-1, with D possibly being TRBD1 (5 bases). The CDR3 sequence is 13 residues long. The germline gives CDR1 SQVTM, CDR2 ANQGSEA. V was cut by 6 bases and J by 0 bases, with 11 bases left in between. In DNA form, the CDR3 reads TGCAGCGTCTGGGGGGACTTGAACACTGAAGCTTTCTTT. It yields the protein CSVWGDLNTEAFF.

The V call is TRBV7-2, the J call TRBJ1-2; maybe TRBD1 (5 bases). CDR1 and CDR2 from the germline V gene are SGHTA and FQGNSA. The CDR3 length is 15 residues. V was shortened by 1 base and J by 1 base, with 10 bases between the two germline ends. The chain's CDR3 is CASSLVAGINYGYTF. In DNA, the CDR3 is TGTGCCAGCAGCTTAGTAGCAGGGATTAACTATGGCTACACCTTC.